This T cell receptor beta chain appears in the sequencing data of a study of Graves' ophthalmopathy and Graves' hyperthyroidism. Broader study findings: Separation of ophthalmopathy from stable hyperthyroidism was achieved by a 13-signature model, at approximately 87% sensitivity and roughly 81% specificity. With 65% to 71% sensitivity and approximately 72% specificity, the model predicted ophthalmopathy progression. Detection in blood was also observed for most expanded thyroid clonotypes above 0.001 frequency.

A remark on this clonotype: Its matching antigen is unknown.

V was clipped by 4 bases and J by 2 bases, with 10 bases between them. The germline gives CDR1 SGDLS, CDR2 YYNGEE. This CDR3 has 14 residues. RNA transcripts yielded amplified TCR beta CDR3 regions. RT-PCR in the first round used HTBI primers; a second-round multiplex PCR followed. TCRdb reprocessed the multiplex PCR reads with MiXCR, giving one entry per CDR3 protein. The data contain around 1.1 million distinct CDR3 sequences, about 38% of them seen just once; the ten biggest clones take up roughly 11%. Orbital computed tomography, thyroid ultrasound, TRAb, serum thyroxine and clinical symptoms formed the basis of diagnosis.

The chain couples TRBV9 to TRBJ1-3, with D uncertain. Source material: peripheral blood or thyroid tissue (not recorded which). This TCR derives from an adult man with Graves' hyperthyroidism. Here the CDR3 DNA reads TGTGCCAGCAGCTTAGGACTAGCTGGAAACACCATATATTTT. Encoded protein: CASSLGLAGNTIYF.